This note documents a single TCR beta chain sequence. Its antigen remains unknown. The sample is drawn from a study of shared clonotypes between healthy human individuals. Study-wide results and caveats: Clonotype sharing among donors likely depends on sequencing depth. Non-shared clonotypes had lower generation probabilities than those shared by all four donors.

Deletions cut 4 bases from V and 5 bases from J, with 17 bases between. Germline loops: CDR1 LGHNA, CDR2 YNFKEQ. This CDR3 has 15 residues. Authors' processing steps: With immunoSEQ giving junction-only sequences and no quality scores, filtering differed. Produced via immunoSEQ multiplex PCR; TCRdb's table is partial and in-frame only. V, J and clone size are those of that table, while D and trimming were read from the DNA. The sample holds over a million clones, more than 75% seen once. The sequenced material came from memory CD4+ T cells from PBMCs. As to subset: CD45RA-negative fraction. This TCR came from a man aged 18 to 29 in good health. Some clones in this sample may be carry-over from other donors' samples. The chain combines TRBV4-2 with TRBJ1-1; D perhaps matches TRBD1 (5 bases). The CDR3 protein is CASSLGSEEGTEAFF. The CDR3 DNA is TGTGCCAGCAGCCTGGGGTCGGAAGAGGGGACTGAAGCTTTCTTT.